This paragraph reports one TCR beta chain. The sample comes from a study of blood T cell repertoires in COVID-19. Study-wide background: Nucleic acid was either cDNA or gDNA, and it came from T cells, B-cell-depleted T cells, or PBMCs.

The germline V gene encodes CDR1 MNHEY and CDR2 SVGAGI. There are 15 residues in the CDR3. The V gene lost 6 bases and the J gene lost 0 bases, with 11 bases spanning the gap. Sequencing was performed with immunoSEQ multiplex PCR; in TCRdb, only in-frame clones are kept and a portion is missing. The sample has over 130,000 clones, approximately 88% seen once. The V call is TRBV6-5, the J call TRBJ1-4; D ambiguous. The specimen was peripheral blood. The TCR comes from a human donor in a cohort sampled during active COVID-19. CDR3 DNA sequence: TGTGCCAGCAGGGACGGAGGTGCAACTAATGAAAAACTGTTTTTT. Its translation is CASRDGGATNEKLFF.